The sequence of this T cell receptor beta chain was determined in a study of T cell responses to AZD1222 COVID-19 vaccine. Study-wide findings and caveats: Nearly half of unique spike-specific TCRs reportedly avoided B.1.351 and B.1.1.7 mutated regions. The donors showed a predominance of white British ancestry and of females, with possible underestimation of clonal diversity.

The CDR3 is made up of 16 amino acids. CDR1 is MGHDK, CDR2 SYGVNS, per germline. After removal of 2 bases from V and 9 bases from J, the junction contained 15 bases not matched to a gene. In its sample, this clone was seen once. Its antigen is not known. TCRdb's copy holds only in-frame clones and misses some; the assay was immunoSEQ multiplex PCR. Of some 110,000 clones listed, 90% are singletons. The input for sequencing was peripheral blood, taken on day 0 of AZD1222 vaccination. The clonotype was recovered from an adult in good health. The chain recombines TRBV25-1 with TRBJ1-2; 7 bases are shared with TRBD1. CDR3 nucleotide sequence: TGTGCCAGCAGTGAACCTTATAGGGGCAGGGGGAAAAGCTACACCTTC. Amino acids: CASSEPYRGRGKSYTF.